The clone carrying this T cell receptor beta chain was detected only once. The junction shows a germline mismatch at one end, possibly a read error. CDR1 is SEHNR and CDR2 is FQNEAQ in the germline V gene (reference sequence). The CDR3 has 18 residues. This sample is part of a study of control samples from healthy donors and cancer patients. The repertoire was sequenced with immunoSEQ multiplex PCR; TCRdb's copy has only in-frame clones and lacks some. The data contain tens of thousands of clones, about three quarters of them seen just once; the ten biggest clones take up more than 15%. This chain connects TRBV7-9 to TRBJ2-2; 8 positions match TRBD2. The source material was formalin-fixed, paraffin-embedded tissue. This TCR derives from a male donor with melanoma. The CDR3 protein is CASSRAITGGQNTGELFF. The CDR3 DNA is TGTGCCAGCAGCCGAGCGATAACGGGAGGGCAGAACACCGGGGAGTTGTTTTTT.